Below are 27 T cell receptor beta chains sequenced from a single sample in a study of blood T cell repertoires in COVID-19. TCRdb's copy holds only in-frame clones and misses some; the assay was immunoSEQ multiplex PCR. The sample carries 50,000 to 65,000 clones, 65% to 85% recorded once. Sequencing used peripheral blood. The receptor set was obtained from a woman aged 45-65 years with active or convalescent COVID-19.

The chain combines TRBV19 with TRBJ2-3, with D unclear. The CDR3 loop spans 14 amino acids. The V end lost 2 bases, the J end lost 0 bases, and 6 bases lay between the germline ends. The germline V gene encodes CDR1 LNHDA and CDR2 SQIVND (reference sequence). The CDR3 loop is CASSISSSTDTQYF. The CDR3 DNA follows: TGTGCCAGTAGTATATCCAGTAGCACAGATACGCAGTATTTT.

J is TRBJ2-3 and V is TRBV6-4; D perhaps matches TRBD2 (6 bases). The V and J ends lost 2 bases and 4 bases respectively, with 16 bases between them. This CDR3 spans 16 amino acids. The V gene's germline CDR1 is MRHNA and CDR2 SNTAGT. The CDR3 loop reads CASSDVWEEAPDTQYF. In DNA, the CDR3 is TGTGCCAGCAGTGACGTATGGGAGGAGGCCCCAGATACGCAGTATTTT.

The V gene is TRBV2, the J gene TRBJ1-1; D gene uncertain. The CDR3 sequence is 13 residues long. Germline CDR1 and CDR2: SNHLY and FYNNEI. Trimming took off 11 bases at V and 6 bases at J, with 19 bases between the two ends. For the CDR3, the DNA is TGTGCCTGTGGATTATATGAGGCGGCTGAAGCTTTCTTT. Its translation: CACGLYEAAEAFF.

This clone was detected only once. The chain couples TRBV29-1 to TRBJ2-7; TRBD2 aligns across 16 bases. With 6 bases clipped from V and 4 bases from J, the junction kept 9 bases outside the gene matches. Germline-derived CDR1 and CDR2 are SQVTM and ANQGSEA. The CDR3 is 16 residues long. This CDR3 is CSVSGTSGRAIYEQYF. CDR3 nucleotide sequence: TGCAGCGTCTCCGGGACTAGCGGGAGGGCCATATACGAGCAGTACTTC.

The V gene is TRBV30, the J gene TRBJ1-2; possible D gene TRBD1, 6 bases. V was cut by 1 base and J by 7 bases, with 19 bases left in between. This CDR3 has 15 residues. In germline, CDR1 is GTSNPN, CDR2 SVGIG (reference sequence). The CDR3 region is CAWSALLQGVGGYTF. The CDR3 coding sequence is TGTGCCTGGAGTGCCCTCTTACAGGGTGTCGGTGGCTACACCTTC.

This clone has just a few counts. The chain links TRBV14 to TRBJ2-7, with D possibly TRBD1 on 5 matching bases. The germline V gene encodes CDR1 SGHDN and CDR2 FVKESK. The CDR3 spans 13 residues. Trimming took off 1 base at V and 8 bases at J, with 12 bases between the two ends. The CDR3 sequence is CASSQAGSGKQYF. In nucleotides, the CDR3 is TGTGCCAGCAGCCAAGCAGGATCAGGGAAGCAGTACTTC. Variable domain in full (rest from reference TRBV14 and TRBJ2-7): EAGVTQFPSHSVIEKGQTVTLRCDPISGHDNLYWYRRVMGKEIKFLLHFVKESKQDESGMPNNRFLAERTGGTYSTLKVQPAELEDSGVYFCASSQAGSGKQYFGPGTRLTVT.

The chain links TRBV7-2 to TRBJ2-7; 7 bases are shared with TRBD2. This CDR3 has 14 amino acids. Per germline, CDR1 SGHTA and CDR2 FQGNSA. The J segment lost 9 bases and the V segment lost 5 bases, leaving 13 bases of the junction unmatched. The CDR3 DNA sequence: TGTGCCAGCAGCCTAAACCTGGCGGGAGCTCTGCAGTACTTC. It specifies CASSLNLAGALQYF.

The chain combines TRBV15 with TRBJ1-1; tentatively, D is TRBD1 (6 bases). This CDR3 is 16 amino acids long. Trimming cost V 5 bases and J 5 bases, with 21 bases left between them. The germline CDR1 and CDR2 sequences are LNHNV and YYDKDF (reference sequence). CDR3 loop: CATSYQGGTLWTEAFF. The CDR3 DNA reads TGTGCCACCAGCTATCAAGGGGGTACCCTTTGGACTGAAGCTTTCTTT. The whole variable domain, remainder taken from reference TRBV15 and TRBJ1-1, is DAMVIQNPRYQVTQFGKPVTLSCSQTLNHNVMYWYQQKSSQAPKLLFHYYDKDFNNEADTPDNFQSRRPNTSFCFLDIRSPGLGDTAMYLCATSYQGGTLWTEAFFGQGTRLTVV.

V and J are TRBV30 and TRBJ1-2; D is ambiguous. CDR1 and CDR2 (germline): GTSNPN, SVGIG (reference sequence). With 1 base removed from V and 2 bases from J, the gap between germline ends came to 8 bases. The CDR3 is 13 residues long. The CDR3 spells CAWSEQPNYGYTF. The CDR3 DNA sequence: TGTGCCTGGAGTGAACAGCCGAACTATGGCTACACCTTC.

The gene calls are TRBV7-2 and TRBJ2-5, with 11 bases lining up with TRBD2. Trimming at V came to 2 bases and at J to 4 bases, leaving 6 bases not matched to a gene. The CDR3 is 16 amino acids. Germline V gene sequence: CDR1 SGHTA, CDR2 FQGNSA. CDR3 sequence: CASSLMTSGKGETQYF. The CDR3 DNA follows: TGTGCCAGCAGCTTAATGACTAGCGGGAAGGGAGAGACCCAGTACTTC.

The chain couples TRBV15 to TRBJ2-7, with 9 bases matching TRBD1. The CDR3 extends over 19 amino acids. Trimming at V came to 3 bases and at J to 6 bases, leaving 21 bases not matched to a gene. From germline, CDR1 is LNHNV and CDR2 YYDKDF (reference sequence). Here the CDR3 DNA reads TGTGCCACCAGCAGTCCCCAAGGGACGTCCCGGGACAGGGAAGGCGAGCAGTACTTC. It codes for CATSSPQGTSRDREGEQYF. The variable domain in full, with the rest retrieved from reference TRBV15 and TRBJ2-7, is DAMVIQNPRYQVTQFGKPVTLSCSQTLNHNVMYWYQQKSSQAPKLLFHYYDKDFNNEADTPDNFQSRRPNTSFCFLDIRSPGLGDTAMYLCATSSPQGTSRDREGEQYFGPGTRLTVT.

This clone was counted only a few times. The V call is TRBV4-2, the J call TRBJ1-5, with TRBD1 matching over 7 bases. Germline loops: CDR1 LGHNA, CDR2 YNFKEQ. CDR3 length: 15 amino acids. J was trimmed by 8 bases and V by 1 base; bases with no gene match: 8. The DNA of the CDR3 is TGTGCCAGCAGCCAAGGGGTAGGGGGCGACGAGCCCCAGCATTTT. Its translation is CASSQGVGGDEPQHF.

The chain uses TRBV4-3 and TRBJ2-5, with a weak D call TRBD2 (5 bases). The CDR3 loop spans 15 amino acids. Germline V gene data show CDR1 as LGHNA and CDR2 as YSLEER. Trimming took 0 bases from V and 2 from J, leaving 10 bases between them. CDR3 coding DNA: TGCGCCAGCAGCCAAGATCGGAGGAGTCAAGAGACCCAGTACTTC. Protein product: CASSQDRRSQETQYF.

This clone was recorded a few times. The chain couples TRBV6-5 to TRBJ1-2; weak D call: TRBD1 (5 bases). CDR1 and CDR2 (germline): MNHEY, SVGAGI. Trimming left V 8 bases short and J 7 bases short, with 20 bases between. This CDR3 comprises 14 residues. CDR3 bases: TGTGCCAGCGGGCTGACGGGGGGTTTAAGTGGCTACACCTTC. Residues: CASGLTGGLSGYTF.

The genes are TRBV2 and TRBJ1-5; TRBD1 might be the D (5 bases). Germline values: CDR1 SNHLY, CDR2 FYNNEI. The CDR3 is made up of 14 amino acids. Trimming removed 2 bases from V and 2 bases from J, with 7 bases in between. CDR3 in DNA: TGTGCCAGCAGTGAAACGGGGGGCAATCAGCCCCAGCATTTT. This translates into CASSETGGNQPQHF.

The V and J genes are TRBV6-6 and TRBJ1-1; D unresolved. Trimming pared 2 bases from V and 2 bases from J, leaving 9 bases between. The CDR3 loop spans 14 amino acids. CDR1 MNHNY and CDR2 SVGAGI come from the germline V gene (reference sequence). DNA for the CDR3: TGTGCCAGCAGTTACGCCCCCTATAACACTGAAGCTTTCTTT. Protein: CASSYAPYNTEAFF.

This clone was observed a few times. This chain uses TRBV12-3 or TRBV12-4 with TRBJ2-3; no reliable D call. The CDR3 has 12 amino acids. V lost 0 bases and J 6 bases, leaving 4 bases between the germline ends. This chain's CDR3 is CASSLARDTQYF. CDR3 nucleotides: TGTGCCAGCAGTTTAGCCAGGGATACGCAGTATTTT.

This clone was counted once. The chain carries TRBV3-1 (or the pseudogene TRBV3-2) and TRBJ2-7; 8 bases are shared with TRBD2. In germline, CDR1 is LGHDT, CDR2 YNNKEL (reference sequence). V lost 3 bases to trimming and J lost 3 bases; unmatched junction nucleotides: 7. There are 15 residues in the CDR3. The CDR3, as DNA: TGTGCCAGCAGCCATTATAGCGGGACGTACTACGAGCAGTACTTC. It codes for CASSHYSGTYYEQYF.

The chain joins TRBV9 to TRBJ2-7; the D gene is possibly TRBD2 (6 bases). CDR3 size: 15 residues. CDR1 SGDLS and CDR2 YYNGEE come from the germline V gene. V was clipped by 4 bases and J by 0 bases, with 14 bases between them. The CDR3 is CASSPSSANSYEQYF. In DNA, the CDR3 is TGTGCCAGCAGCCCCTCTAGCGCGAACTCCTACGAGCAGTACTTC.

The chain recombines TRBV16 with TRBJ1-2, with D perhaps matching TRBD1 (5 bases). Germline loops: CDR1 KGHSY, CDR2 FQNENV. V dropped 2 bases and J dropped 4 bases, with 11 bases sitting between them. The CDR3 consists of 14 residues. CDR3 DNA: TGTGCCAGCAGCCAAGGGGGAGGCGGCTATGGCTACACCTTC. Its translation: CASSQGGGGYGYTF.

V is TRBV4-3 and J is TRBJ1-5; maybe TRBD1 (5 bases). The V gene's germline CDR1 is LGHNA and CDR2 YSLEER. The ends were cut back, 6 bases at V and 0 bases at J, with 9 bases in the middle. This CDR3 contains 14 residues. The CDR3 loop reads CASSQGYSNQPQHF. CDR3 sequence (DNA): TGCGCCAGCAGTCAGGGTTATAGCAATCAGCCCCAGCATTTT.

The genes are TRBV5-4 and TRBJ1-2, with a tentative D call TRBD1 (5 bases). The CDR3 runs 15 residues. V lost 2 bases to trimming and J lost 1 base, with 12 bases between them. The germline V gene has CDR1 SGHNT and CDR2 YYREEE (reference sequence). For the CDR3, the DNA is TGTGCCAGCAGCTTCTCGGTTGACAGTAACTATGGCTACACCTTC. The encoded protein is CASSFSVDSNYGYTF.

Worth noting for this clone: The sample carries other DNA sequences with the same CDR3. This sequence joins TRBV6-5 and TRBJ2-2, with 8 bases lining up with TRBD1. Losses at the gene ends were 6 bases for V and 1 base for J; bases not matched to a gene: 4. From germline, CDR1 is MNHEY and CDR2 SVGAGI. The length of the CDR3 is 15 residues. The CDR3 protein is CASSLGQGNTGELFF. The CDR3 nucleotides are TGTGCCAGCAGCCTTGGACAGGGGAACACCGGGGAGCTGTTTTTT.

CDR3: CASRPDPETDTQYF. CDR3 bases: TGTGCCAGCAGGCCCGATCCGGAGACAGATACGCAGTATTTT. The genes are TRBV6-5 and TRBJ2-3; D unresolved. Germline-derived CDR1 and CDR2 are MNHEY and SVGAGI. The CDR3 runs to 14 residues. Deletions cut 6 bases from V and 3 bases from J, with 13 bases between.

Remarks on this clone: The sample contains more than one DNA sequence encoding this CDR3. This chain joins TRBV19 and TRBJ1-2; no definite D call. The V gene lost 0 bases and the J gene lost 4 bases, with 6 bases spanning the gap. CDR1 LNHDA and CDR2 SQIVND come from the germline V gene (reference sequence). This CDR3 spans 13 amino acids. CDR3 coding DNA: TGTGCCAGTAGTATAGACCGGTCCTATGGCTACACCTTC. Protein product: CASSIDRSYGYTF.

The rearrangement joins TRBV19 to TRBJ2-7; 10 nucleotides align to TRBD2. With V trimmed by 4 bases and J by 2 bases, 5 bases remained unmatched. The length of the CDR3 is 15 residues. CDR1 LNHDA and CDR2 SQIVND come from the germline V gene (reference sequence). The CDR3 spells CASSNGLAGAYEQYF. The CDR3 DNA is TGTGCCAGTAGTAACGGGCTAGCGGGAGCCTACGAGCAGTACTTC.

CDR3 sequence: CASSVPSSPDTGELFF. The DNA of the CDR3 is TGTGCCAGCAGCGTACCGAGTTCTCCCGACACCGGGGAGCTGTTTTTT. The chain couples TRBV9 to TRBJ2-2; D is unclear. Per the germline V gene, CDR1 is SGDLS and CDR2 is YYNGEE. The CDR3 loop spans 16 amino acids. The V end lost 1 base, the J end lost 3 bases, and 13 bases lay between the germline ends.